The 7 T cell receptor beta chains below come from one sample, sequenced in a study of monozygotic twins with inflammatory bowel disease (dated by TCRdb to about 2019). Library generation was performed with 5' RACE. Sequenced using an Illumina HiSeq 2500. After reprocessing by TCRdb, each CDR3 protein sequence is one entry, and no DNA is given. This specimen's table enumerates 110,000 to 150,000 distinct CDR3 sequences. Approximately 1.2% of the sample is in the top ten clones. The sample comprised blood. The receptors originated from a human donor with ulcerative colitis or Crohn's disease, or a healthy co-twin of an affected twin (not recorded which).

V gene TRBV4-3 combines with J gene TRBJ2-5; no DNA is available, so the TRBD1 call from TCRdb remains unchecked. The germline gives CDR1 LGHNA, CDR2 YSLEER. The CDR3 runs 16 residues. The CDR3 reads CASSQDPRGIKETQYF.

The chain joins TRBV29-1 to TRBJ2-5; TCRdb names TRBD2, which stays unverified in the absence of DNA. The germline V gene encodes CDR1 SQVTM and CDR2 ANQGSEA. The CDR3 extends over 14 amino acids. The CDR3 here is CSVSERVVAETQYF.

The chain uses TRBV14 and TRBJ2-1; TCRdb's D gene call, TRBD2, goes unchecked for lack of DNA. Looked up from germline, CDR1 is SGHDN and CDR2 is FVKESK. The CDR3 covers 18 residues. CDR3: CASSHRTSGMSSYNEQFF.

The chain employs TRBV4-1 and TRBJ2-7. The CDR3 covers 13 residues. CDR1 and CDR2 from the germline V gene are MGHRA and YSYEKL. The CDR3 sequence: CASSQDWRYEQYF.

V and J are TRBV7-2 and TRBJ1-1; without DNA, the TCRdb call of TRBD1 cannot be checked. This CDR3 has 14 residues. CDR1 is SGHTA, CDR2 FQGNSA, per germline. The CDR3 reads CASSYSAGDTEAFF.

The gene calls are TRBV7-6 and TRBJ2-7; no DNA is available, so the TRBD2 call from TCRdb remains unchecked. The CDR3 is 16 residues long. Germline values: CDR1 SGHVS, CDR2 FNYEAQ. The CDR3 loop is CASSLEEGGDKYEQYF.

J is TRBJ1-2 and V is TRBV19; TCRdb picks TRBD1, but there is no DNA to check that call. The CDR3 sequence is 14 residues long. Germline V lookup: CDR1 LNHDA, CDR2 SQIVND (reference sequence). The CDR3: CASSIEDRSYGYTF.